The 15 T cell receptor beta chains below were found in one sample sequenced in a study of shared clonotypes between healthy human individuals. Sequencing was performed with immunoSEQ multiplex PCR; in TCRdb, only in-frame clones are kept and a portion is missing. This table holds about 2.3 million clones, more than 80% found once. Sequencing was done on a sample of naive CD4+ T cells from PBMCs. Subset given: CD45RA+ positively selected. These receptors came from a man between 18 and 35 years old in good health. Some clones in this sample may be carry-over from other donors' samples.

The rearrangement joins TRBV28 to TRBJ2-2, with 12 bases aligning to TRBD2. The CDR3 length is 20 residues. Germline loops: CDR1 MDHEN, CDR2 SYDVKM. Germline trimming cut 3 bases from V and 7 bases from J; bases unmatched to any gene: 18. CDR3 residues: CASSFSTWASGRAFDGELFF. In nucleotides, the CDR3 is TGTGCCAGCAGTTTTTCAACTTGGGCTAGCGGGAGGGCCTTTGACGGGGAGCTGTTTTTT. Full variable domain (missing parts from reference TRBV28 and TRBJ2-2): DVKVTQSSRYLVKRTGEKVFLECVQDMDHENMFWYRQDPGLGLRLIYFSYDVKMKEKGDIPEGYSVSREKKERFSLILESASTNQTSMYLCASSFSTWASGRAFDGELFFGEGSRLTVL.

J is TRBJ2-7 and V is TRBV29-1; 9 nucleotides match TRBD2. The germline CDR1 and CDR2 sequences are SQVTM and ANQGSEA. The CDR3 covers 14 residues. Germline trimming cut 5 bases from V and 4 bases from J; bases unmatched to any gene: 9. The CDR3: CSVPDLAGEYEQYF. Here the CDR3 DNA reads TGCAGCGTTCCGGATTTAGCGGGAGAGTACGAGCAGTACTTC.

CDR3 coding DNA: TGTGCCAGCAGTACCTCCGGTACAATGGGCTACACCTTC. Its protein is CASSTSGTMGYTF. V is TRBV6-6 and J is TRBJ1-2; no reliable D call. The CDR3 has 13 residues. With 5 bases removed from V and 8 bases from J, the gap between germline ends came to 15 bases. The germline V gene has CDR1 MNHNY and CDR2 SVGAGI (reference sequence).

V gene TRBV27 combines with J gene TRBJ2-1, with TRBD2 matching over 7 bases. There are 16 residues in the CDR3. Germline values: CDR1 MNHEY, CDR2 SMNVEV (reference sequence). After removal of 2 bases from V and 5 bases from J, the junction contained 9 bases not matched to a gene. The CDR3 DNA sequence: TGTGCCAGCAGTTTAAGAGGGACTACGACTGACAATGAGCAGTTCTTC. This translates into CASSLRGTTTDNEQFF.

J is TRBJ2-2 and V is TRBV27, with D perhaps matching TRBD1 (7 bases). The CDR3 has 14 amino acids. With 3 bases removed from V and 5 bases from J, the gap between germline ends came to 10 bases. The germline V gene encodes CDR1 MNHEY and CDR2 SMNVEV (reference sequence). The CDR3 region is CASSFRGATGELFF. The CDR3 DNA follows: TGTGCCAGCAGTTTCAGGGGGGCAACCGGGGAGCTGTTTTTT.

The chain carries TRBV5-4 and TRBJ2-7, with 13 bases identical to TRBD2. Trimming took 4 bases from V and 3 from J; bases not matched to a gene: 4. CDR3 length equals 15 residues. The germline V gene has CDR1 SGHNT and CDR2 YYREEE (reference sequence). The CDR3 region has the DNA TGTGCCAGCAGCCAGGGACTAGCGGGGAACTACGAGCAGTACTTC. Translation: CASSQGLAGNYEQYF.

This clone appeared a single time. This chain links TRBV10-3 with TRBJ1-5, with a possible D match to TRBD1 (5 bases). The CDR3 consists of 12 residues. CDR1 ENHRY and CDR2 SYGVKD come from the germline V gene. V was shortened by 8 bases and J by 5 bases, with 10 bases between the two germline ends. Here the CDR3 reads CAIGGGDQPQHF. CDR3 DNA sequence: TGTGCCATCGGTGGGGGGGATCAGCCCCAGCATTTT.

For the CDR3, the DNA is TGTGCCAGCAGCCGGGGTAAAGACTCCTACGAGCAGTACTTC. Protein product: CASSRGKDSYEQYF. The chain combines TRBV25-1 with TRBJ2-7, with D perhaps matching TRBD2 (5 bases). The length of the CDR3 is 14 residues. The ends were cut back, 6 bases at V and 0 bases at J, with 12 bases in the middle. From germline, CDR1 is MGHDK and CDR2 SYGVNS.

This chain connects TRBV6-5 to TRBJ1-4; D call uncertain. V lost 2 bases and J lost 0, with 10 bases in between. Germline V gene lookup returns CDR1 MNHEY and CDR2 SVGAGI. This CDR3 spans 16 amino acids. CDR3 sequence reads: CASSYRTPATNEKLFF. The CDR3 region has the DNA TGTGCCAGCAGTTACCGCACACCTGCAACTAATGAAAAACTGTTTTTT.

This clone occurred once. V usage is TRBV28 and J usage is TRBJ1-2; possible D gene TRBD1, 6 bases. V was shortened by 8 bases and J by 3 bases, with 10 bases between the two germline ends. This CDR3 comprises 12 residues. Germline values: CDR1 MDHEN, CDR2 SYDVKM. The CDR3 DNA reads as TGTGCCAGCGAAAGACAGGACTATGGCTACACCTTC. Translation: CASERQDYGYTF.

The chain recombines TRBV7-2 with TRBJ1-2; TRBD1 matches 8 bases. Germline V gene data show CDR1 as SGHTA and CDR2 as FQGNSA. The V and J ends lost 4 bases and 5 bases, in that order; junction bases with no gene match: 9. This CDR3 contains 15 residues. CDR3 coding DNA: TGTGCCAGCAGCTCTCCACCCGACAGGGGATATGGCTACACCTTC. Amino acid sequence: CASSSPPDRGYGYTF.

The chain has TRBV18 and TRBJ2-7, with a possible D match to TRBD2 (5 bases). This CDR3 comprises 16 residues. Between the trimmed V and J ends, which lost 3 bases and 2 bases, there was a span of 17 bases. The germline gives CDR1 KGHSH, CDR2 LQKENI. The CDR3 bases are TGTGCCAGCTCACCGTTTGACTTGAGGGCCGCCTACGAGCAGTACTTC. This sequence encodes CASSPFDLRAAYEQYF.

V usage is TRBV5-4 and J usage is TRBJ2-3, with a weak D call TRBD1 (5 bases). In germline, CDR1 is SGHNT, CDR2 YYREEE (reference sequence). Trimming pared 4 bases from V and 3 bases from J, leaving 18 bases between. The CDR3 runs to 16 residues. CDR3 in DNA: TGTGCCAGCAGCCCAATCCACAAGGGGCCGACAGATACGCAGTATTTT. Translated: CASSPIHKGPTDTQYF.

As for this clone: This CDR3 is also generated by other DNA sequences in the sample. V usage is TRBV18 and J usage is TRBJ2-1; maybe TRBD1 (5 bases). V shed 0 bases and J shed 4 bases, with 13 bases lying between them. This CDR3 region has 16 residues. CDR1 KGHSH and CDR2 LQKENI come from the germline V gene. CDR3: CASSPPGQGLYNEQFF. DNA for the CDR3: TGTGCCAGCTCACCACCGGGCCAGGGTCTATACAATGAGCAGTTCTTC.

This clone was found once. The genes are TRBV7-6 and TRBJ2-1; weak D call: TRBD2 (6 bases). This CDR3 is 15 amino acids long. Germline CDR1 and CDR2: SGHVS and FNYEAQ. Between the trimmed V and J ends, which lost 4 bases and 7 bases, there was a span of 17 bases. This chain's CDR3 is CASSSWTIPWNEQFF. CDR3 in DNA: TGTGCCAGCAGCTCCTGGACTATCCCATGGAATGAGCAGTTCTTC.